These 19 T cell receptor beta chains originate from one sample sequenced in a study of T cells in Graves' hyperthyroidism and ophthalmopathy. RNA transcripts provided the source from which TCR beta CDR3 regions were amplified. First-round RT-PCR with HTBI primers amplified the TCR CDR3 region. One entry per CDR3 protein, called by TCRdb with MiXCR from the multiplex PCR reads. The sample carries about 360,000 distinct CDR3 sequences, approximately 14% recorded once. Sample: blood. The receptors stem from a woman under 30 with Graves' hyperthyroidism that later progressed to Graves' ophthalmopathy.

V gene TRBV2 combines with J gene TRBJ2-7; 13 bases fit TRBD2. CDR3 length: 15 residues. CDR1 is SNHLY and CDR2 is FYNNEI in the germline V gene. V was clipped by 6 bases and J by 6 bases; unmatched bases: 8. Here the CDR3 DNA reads TGTGCCAGCAGCCGACTAGCGGGAGGTACCTCCGAGCAGTACTTC. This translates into CASSRLAGGTSEQYF. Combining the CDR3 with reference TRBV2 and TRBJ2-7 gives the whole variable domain EPEVTQTPSHQVTQMGQEVILRCVPISNHLYFYWYRQILGQKVEFLVSFYNNEISEKSEIFDDQFSVERPDGSNFTLKIRSTKLEDSAMYFCASSRLAGGTSEQYFGPGTRLTVT.

CDR3 sequence: CASLDPSSAKTYEQYF. CDR3 DNA sequence: TGCGCCAGCCTAGACCCATCTAGCGCCAAAACCTACGAGCAGTACTTC. V usage is TRBV10-2 and J usage is TRBJ2-7, with D perhaps TRBD2 (6 bases). The V gene lost 8 bases and the J gene lost 2 bases, with 22 bases spanning the gap. Germline CDR1 reads WSHSY; CDR2 reads SAAADI. The CDR3 is made up of 16 amino acids.

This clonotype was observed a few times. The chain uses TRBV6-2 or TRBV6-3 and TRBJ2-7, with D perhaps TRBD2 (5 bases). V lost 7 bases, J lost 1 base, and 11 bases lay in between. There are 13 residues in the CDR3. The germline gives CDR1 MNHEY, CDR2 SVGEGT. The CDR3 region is CASNHPGSYEQYF. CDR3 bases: TGTGCCAGCAATCATCCGGGGTCCTACGAGCAGTACTTC.

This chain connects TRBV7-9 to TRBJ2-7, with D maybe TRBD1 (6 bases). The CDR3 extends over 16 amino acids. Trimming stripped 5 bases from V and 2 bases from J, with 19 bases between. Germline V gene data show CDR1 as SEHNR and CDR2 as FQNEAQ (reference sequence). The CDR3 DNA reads TGTGCCAGCAGCCCGATTTCAGGGGTTTTCCCCTACGAGCAGTACTTC. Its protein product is CASSPISGVFPYEQYF.

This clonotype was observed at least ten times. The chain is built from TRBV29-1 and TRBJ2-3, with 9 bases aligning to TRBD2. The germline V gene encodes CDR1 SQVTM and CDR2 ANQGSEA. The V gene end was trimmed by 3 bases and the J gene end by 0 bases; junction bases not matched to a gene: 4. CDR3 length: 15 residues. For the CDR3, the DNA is TGCAGCGTTGAGCGGGAGGGGGCAAGCACAGATACGCAGTATTTT. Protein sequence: CSVEREGASTDTQYF.

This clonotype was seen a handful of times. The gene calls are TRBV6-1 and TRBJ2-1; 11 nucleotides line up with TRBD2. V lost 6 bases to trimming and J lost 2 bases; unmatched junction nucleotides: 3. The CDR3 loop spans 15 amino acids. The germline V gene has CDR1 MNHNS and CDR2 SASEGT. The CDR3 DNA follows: TGTGCCAGCAGGGCTAGCGGGAGGCCCTACAATGAGCAGTTCTTC. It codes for CASRASGRPYNEQFF.

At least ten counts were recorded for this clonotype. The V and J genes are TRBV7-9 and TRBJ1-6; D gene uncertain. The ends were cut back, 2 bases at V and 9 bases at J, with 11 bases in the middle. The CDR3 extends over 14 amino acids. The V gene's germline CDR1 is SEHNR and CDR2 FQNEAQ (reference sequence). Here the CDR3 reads CASSLSSGGSPLHF. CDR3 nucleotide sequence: TGTGCCAGCAGCTTATCCAGTGGTGGTTCACCCCTCCACTTT.

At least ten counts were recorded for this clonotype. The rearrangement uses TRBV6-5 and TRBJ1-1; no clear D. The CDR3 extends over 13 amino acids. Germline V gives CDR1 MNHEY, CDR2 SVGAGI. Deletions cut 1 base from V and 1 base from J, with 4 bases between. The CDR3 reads CASSYFANTEAFF. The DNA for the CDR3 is TGTGCCAGCAGTTACTTTGCGAACACTGAAGCTTTCTTT.

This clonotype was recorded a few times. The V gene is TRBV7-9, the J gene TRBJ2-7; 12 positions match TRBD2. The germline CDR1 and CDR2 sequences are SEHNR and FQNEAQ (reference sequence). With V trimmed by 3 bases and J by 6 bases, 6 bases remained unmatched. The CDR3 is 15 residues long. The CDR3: CASSLSLAGGREQYF. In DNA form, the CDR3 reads TGTGCCAGCAGCTTGTCACTAGCGGGAGGTCGCGAGCAGTACTTC.

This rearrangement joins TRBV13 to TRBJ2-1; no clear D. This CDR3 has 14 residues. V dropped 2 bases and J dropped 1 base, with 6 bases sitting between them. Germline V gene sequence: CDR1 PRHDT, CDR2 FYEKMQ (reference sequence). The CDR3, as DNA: TGTGCCAGCAGCTTATGGGGTTCCTACAATGAGCAGTTCTTC. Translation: CASSLWGSYNEQFF.

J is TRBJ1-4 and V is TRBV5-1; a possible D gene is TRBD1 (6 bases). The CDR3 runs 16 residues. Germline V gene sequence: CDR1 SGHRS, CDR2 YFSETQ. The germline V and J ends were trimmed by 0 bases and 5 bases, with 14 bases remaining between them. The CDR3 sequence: CASSLDPGAQNEKLFF. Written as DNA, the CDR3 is TGCGCCAGCAGCTTGGACCCAGGGGCTCAAAATGAAAAACTGTTTTTT.

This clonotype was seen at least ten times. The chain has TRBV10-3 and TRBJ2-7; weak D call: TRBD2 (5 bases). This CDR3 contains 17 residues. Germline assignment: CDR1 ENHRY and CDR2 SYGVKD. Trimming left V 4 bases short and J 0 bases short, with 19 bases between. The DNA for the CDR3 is TGTGCCATCAGTGGAACAGCCTCAACGGGATTCTCCTACGAGCAGTACTTC. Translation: CAISGTASTGFSYEQYF.

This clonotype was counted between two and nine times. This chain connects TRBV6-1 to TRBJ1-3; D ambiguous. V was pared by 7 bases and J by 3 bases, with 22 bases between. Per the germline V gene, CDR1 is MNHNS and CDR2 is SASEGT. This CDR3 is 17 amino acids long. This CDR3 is CASTPMQLSMSGNTIYF. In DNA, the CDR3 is TGTGCCAGCACCCCCATGCAGCTTTCTATGAGTGGAAACACCATATATTTT.

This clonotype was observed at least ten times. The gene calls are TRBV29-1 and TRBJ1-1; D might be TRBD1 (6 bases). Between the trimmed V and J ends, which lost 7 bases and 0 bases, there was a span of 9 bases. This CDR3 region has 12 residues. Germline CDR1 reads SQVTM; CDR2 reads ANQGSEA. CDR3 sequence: CSAGQMNTEAFF. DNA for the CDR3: TGCAGCGCTGGACAGATGAACACTGAAGCTTTCTTT.

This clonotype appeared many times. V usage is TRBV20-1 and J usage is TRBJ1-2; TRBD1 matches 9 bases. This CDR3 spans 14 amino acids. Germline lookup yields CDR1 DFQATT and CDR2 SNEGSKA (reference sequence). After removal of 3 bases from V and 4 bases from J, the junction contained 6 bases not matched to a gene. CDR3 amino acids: CSARLGTGLYGYTF. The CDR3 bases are TGCAGTGCTAGGCTCGGGACAGGGCTCTATGGCTACACCTTC.

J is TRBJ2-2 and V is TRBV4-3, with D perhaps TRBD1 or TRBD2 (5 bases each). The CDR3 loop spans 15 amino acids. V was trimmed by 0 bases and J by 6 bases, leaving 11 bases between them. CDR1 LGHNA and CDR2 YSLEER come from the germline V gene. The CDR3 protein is CASSQEGEIAGELFF. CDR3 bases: TGCGCCAGCAGCCAAGAGGGGGAAATCGCCGGGGAGCTGTTTTTT.

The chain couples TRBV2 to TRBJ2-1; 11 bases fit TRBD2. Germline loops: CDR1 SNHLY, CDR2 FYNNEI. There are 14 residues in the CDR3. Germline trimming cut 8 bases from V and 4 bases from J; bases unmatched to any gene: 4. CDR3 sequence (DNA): TGTGCCAGCGGGGGACTAGCGGATTACAATGAGCAGTTCTTC. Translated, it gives CASGGLADYNEQFF.

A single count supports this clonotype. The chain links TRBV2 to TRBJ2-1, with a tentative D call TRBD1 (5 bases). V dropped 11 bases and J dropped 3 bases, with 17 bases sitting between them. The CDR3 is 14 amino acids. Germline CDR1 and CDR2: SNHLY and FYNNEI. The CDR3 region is CAGIQDTGYNEQFF. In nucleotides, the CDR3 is TGTGCCGGCATCCAGGACACGGGCTACAATGAGCAGTTCTTC.

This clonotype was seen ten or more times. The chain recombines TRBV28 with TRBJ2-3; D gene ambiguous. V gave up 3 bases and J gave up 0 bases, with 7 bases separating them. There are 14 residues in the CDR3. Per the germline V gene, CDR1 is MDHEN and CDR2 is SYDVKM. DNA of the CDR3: TGTGCCAGCAGTTTGGCACAAAGCACAGATACGCAGTATTTT. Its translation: CASSLAQSTDTQYF. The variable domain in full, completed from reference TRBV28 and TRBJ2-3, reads DVKVTQSSRYLVKRTGEKVFLECVQDMDHENMFWYRQDPGLGLRLIYFSYDVKMKEKGDIPEGYSVSREKKERFSLILESASTNQTSMYLCASSLAQSTDTQYFGPGTRLTVL.